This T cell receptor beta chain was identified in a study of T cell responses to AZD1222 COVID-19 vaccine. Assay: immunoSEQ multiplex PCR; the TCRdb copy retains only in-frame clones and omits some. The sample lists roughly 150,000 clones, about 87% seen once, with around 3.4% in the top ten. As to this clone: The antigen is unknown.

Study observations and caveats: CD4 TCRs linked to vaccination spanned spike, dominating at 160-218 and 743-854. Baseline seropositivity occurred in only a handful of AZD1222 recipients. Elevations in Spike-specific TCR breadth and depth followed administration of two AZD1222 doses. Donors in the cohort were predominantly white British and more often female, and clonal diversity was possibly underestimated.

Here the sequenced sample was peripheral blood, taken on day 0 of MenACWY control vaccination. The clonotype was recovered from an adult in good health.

The CDR3 spells CASSEGGQGGTEAFF. CDR3 sequence (DNA): TGTGCCAGCAGTGAAGGGGGACAGGGAGGAACTGAAGCTTTCTTT. This chain connects TRBV2 to TRBJ1-1, with 9 bases lining up with TRBD1. CDR3 length: 15 amino acids. The V segment lost 1 base and the J segment 5 bases; nucleotides outside the gene matches: 5. CDR1 is SNHLY and CDR2 is FYNNEI in the germline V gene.